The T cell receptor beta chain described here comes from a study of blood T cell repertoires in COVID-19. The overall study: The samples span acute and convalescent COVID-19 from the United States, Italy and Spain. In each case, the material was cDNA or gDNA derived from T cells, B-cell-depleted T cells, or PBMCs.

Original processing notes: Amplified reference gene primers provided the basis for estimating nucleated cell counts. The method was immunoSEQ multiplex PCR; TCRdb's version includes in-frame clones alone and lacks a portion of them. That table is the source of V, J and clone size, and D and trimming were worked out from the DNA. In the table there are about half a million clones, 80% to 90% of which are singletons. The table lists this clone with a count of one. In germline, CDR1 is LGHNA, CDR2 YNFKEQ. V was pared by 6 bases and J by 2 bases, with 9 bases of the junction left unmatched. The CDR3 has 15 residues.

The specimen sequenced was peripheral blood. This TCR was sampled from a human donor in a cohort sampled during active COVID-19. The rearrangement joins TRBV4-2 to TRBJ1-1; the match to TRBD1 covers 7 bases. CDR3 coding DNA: TGTGCCAGCAGAGGGGGGCAGGGGGTTAACACTGAAGCTTTCTTT. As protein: CASRGGQGVNTEAFF.